The 14 T cell receptor beta chains reported below all come from one sample, sequenced in a study of blood T cell repertoires in COVID-19. Assay used: immunoSEQ multiplex PCR; TCRdb lists only in-frame clones, some missing. Here the sample spans about 340,000 clones, around 83% being singletons. What was sequenced was peripheral blood. These receptors were taken from a man aged 30-40 years with active or convalescent COVID-19.

The V and J genes are TRBV18 and TRBJ1-3, with a possible D match to TRBD1 (5 bases). Germline CDR1 KGHSH, CDR2 LQKENI. The CDR3 totals 17 residues. The germline V and J ends were trimmed by 7 bases and 0 bases, with 19 bases remaining between them. The CDR3 nucleotides read TGTGCCAGCTGGGGACTGTCCCTCCCCAGCTCTGGAAACACCATATATTTT. It is translated as CASWGLSLPSSGNTIYF.

This chain links TRBV24-1 with TRBJ2-1; TRBD1 is a possible D gene (6 bases). CDR3 length equals 14 residues. V lost 3 bases and J 8 bases, leaving 13 bases between the germline ends. Looked up from germline, CDR1 is KGHDR and CDR2 is SFDVKD. CDR3 nucleotide sequence: TGTGCCACCAGTGATACTACAGGGTACTATGAGCAGTTCTTC. Amino acids: CATSDTTGYYEQFF.

The count of this clone is one. This rearrangement joins TRBV5-8 to TRBJ2-7; perhaps TRBD2 as D (6 bases). The CDR3 totals 14 residues. Germline V gene lookup returns CDR1 SGHTS and CDR2 YDEGEE. V was clipped by 2 bases and J by 2 bases, with 11 bases between them. The CDR3 nucleotides are TGTGCCAGCAGCTTCGGGACTCCAACCTACGAGCAGTACTTC. This encodes CASSFGTPTYEQYF.

The J gene is TRBJ2-3, the V gene TRBV7-8, with TRBD2 as a possible D gene (5 bases). V was trimmed by 0 bases and J by 0 bases, leaving 16 bases between them. Germline V gene lookup returns CDR1 SGHVS and CDR2 FQNEAQ. The CDR3 length is 18 residues. The CDR3 sequence: CASSLAQEAPLSTDTQYF. CDR3 DNA: TGTGCCAGCAGCTTAGCGCAGGAGGCACCACTAAGCACAGATACGCAGTATTTT.

The V gene is TRBV4-3, the J gene TRBJ1-6; 7 positions match TRBD1. V was pared by 0 bases and J by 4 bases, with 9 bases of the junction left unmatched. The CDR3 totals 18 residues. From germline, CDR1 is LGHNA and CDR2 YSLEER. The CDR3 loop is CASSQDPARGDYNSPLHF. The CDR3 bases are TGCGCCAGCAGCCAAGATCCGGCCAGGGGGGATTATAATTCACCCCTCCACTTT.

The V call is TRBV27, the J call TRBJ2-5, with D perhaps TRBD2 (5 bases). CDR1 MNHEY and CDR2 SMNVEV come from the germline V gene (reference sequence). The germline V and J ends were trimmed by 11 bases and 5 bases, with 15 bases remaining between them. The CDR3 runs 12 residues. The CDR3 DNA reads as TGTGCCGTGGGCGAGGGTTGGGAGACCCAGTACTTC. Translated, it gives CAVGEGWETQYF.

In its sample, this clone was seen a few times. The V call is TRBV13, the J call TRBJ2-1; 9 bases align to TRBD2. The CDR3 spans 14 residues. Germline CDR1 and CDR2: PRHDT and FYEKMQ (reference sequence). Trimming cost V 6 bases and J 9 bases; bases outside gene matches: 9. The CDR3 DNA reads TGTGCCAGCAGTTACGGACTAGCGAGGGGTGAGCAGTTCTTC. Translated: CASSYGLARGEQFF.

V usage is TRBV21-1 and J usage is TRBJ2-7; the table's D call TRBD1 went unverified against the DNA. TRBV21-1 counts as a pseudogene. The length of the CDR3 is 14 residues. The CDR3 spells CASSNGQGAREQYF. The CDR3 region has the DNA TGTGCCAGCAGCAATGGACAGGGGGCAAGGGAGCAGTACTTC.

The chain combines TRBV20-1 with TRBJ1-5; maybe TRBD1 (5 bases). CDR3 size: 14 residues. In germline, CDR1 is DFQATT, CDR2 SNEGSKA (reference sequence). V was clipped by 3 bases and J by 4 bases, with 13 bases between them. In DNA, the CDR3 is TGCAGTGCTAGTGTTACAGGACTAAATCAGCCCCAGCATTTT. This translates into CSASVTGLNQPQHF.

This chain connects TRBV3-1 (or the pseudogene TRBV3-2) to TRBJ2-7; 10 bases fit TRBD2. The germline CDR1 and CDR2 sequences are LGHDT and YNNKEL (reference sequence). The J segment lost 0 bases and the V segment lost 8 bases, leaving 4 bases of the junction unmatched. The CDR3 sequence is 14 residues long. CDR3 loop: CASGSGGLSYEQYF. CDR3 nucleotides: TGTGCCAGCGGTAGCGGGGGGCTCTCCTACGAGCAGTACTTC.

J is TRBJ1-3 and V is TRBV6-5; D remains ambiguous. Trimming removed 6 bases at V and 0 bases at J, with 12 bases between. This CDR3 comprises 15 residues. The germline V gene encodes CDR1 MNHEY and CDR2 SVGAGI. The CDR3 sequence is CASRVAGSSGNTIYF. The CDR3 DNA reads as TGTGCCAGCAGGGTAGCGGGGTCCTCTGGAAACACCATATATTTT.

This clone was seen at least ten times. The rearrangement uses TRBV28 and TRBJ2-5, with 10 bases aligning to TRBD2. V lost 4 bases, J lost 4 bases, and 6 bases stayed unmatched. This CDR3 contains 15 residues. The germline V gene encodes CDR1 MDHEN and CDR2 SYDVKM. The chain's CDR3 is CASSSEREGTETQYF. CDR3 in DNA: TGTGCCAGCAGTTCCGAGCGGGAGGGCACAGAGACCCAGTACTTC.

This clone was observed once. The rearrangement links TRBV27 to TRBJ2-7; 9 bases fit TRBD1. The CDR3 loop spans 15 amino acids. Trimming removed 5 bases from V and 4 bases from J; junction bases left unmatched: 9. The V gene's germline CDR1 is MNHEY and CDR2 SMNVEV (reference sequence). CDR3 sequence: CASSLAGTGRYEQYF. The CDR3 DNA reads TGTGCCAGCAGTCTAGCCGGGACAGGGCGATACGAGCAGTACTTC.

This clone was found a few times. The chain carries TRBV6-2 or TRBV6-3 and TRBJ2-3; 13 positions agree with TRBD2. This CDR3 is 16 amino acids long. Germline V gene sequence: CDR1 MNHEY, CDR2 SVGEGT. V was pared by 6 bases and J by 4 bases, with 7 bases of the junction left unmatched. Here the CDR3 DNA reads TGTGCCAGCAGCCTTCGACTAGCGGGGGGCCCAGATACGCAGTATTTT. It translates to CASSLRLAGGPDTQYF.